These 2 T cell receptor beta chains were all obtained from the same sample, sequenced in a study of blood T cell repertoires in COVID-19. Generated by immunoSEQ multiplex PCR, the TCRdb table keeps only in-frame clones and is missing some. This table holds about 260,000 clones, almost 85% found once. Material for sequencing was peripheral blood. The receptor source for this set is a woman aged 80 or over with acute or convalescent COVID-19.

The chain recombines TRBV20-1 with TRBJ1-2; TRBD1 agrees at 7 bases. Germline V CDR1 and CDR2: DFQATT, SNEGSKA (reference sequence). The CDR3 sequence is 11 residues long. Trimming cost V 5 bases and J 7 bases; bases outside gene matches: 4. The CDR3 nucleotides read TGCAGTGCTTCCGGGACAGCTGGCTACACCTTC. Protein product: CSASGTAGYTF.

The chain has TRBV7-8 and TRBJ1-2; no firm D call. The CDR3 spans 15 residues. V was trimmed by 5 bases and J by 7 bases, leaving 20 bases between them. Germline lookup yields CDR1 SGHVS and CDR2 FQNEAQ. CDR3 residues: CASSTPAFRAGGYTF. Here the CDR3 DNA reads TGTGCCAGCAGCACCCCGGCATTTCGAGCAGGTGGCTACACCTTC.